Following are 22 T cell receptor beta chains from one sample sequenced in a study of T cells after yellow fever vaccination (dated by TCRdb to about 2019). The library was prepared using 5' RACE. TCRdb shows the sequencer as Illumina HiSeq 2500. TCRdb reprocessing: public reads trimmed at Q25 with fastp, clones called with MiXCR, in-frame beta chains kept. Records with the same CDR3 protein are collapsed into one entry carrying the most frequent genes and DNA. The sample table records some 350,000 distinct CDR3 sequences; roughly 12% of these occur just once. The top ten clonotypes cover less than 20% of the sample. In light of the paper, this sample's treatment or condition label describes: live attenuated yellow fever vaccine strain. This material consisted of PBMCs, taken on the day of the first yellow fever vaccination. The receptors stem from a man younger than 35 who received the YFV17D yellow fever vaccine.

The table lists this clonotype with a few counts. The gene calls are TRBV9 and TRBJ2-5, with TRBD2 matching 8 bases. The CDR3 totals 14 residues. CDR1 is SGDLS and CDR2 is YYNGEE in the germline V gene. J gave up 5 bases and V 2 bases, and 5 bases lay outside the gene matches. The CDR3 nucleotides read TGTGCCAGCAGCGTTAGCGGGGCCCGGGAGACCCAGTACTTC. Protein: CASSVSGARETQYF.

A remark on this clonotype: At one of its ends the junction is not consistent with the germline gene, which may arise from a read error. The chain is built from TRBV6-5 and TRBJ2-3, with a weak D call TRBD2 (7 bases). CDR1 is MNHEY, CDR2 SVGAGI, per germline. The CDR3 has 17 residues. CDR3 DNA: TGTGCCAGCAGTTACGATAGAGGGGGGGGTAGCAAAGATACGCAGTATTTT. It encodes CASSYDRGGGSKDTQYF.

This clonotype was counted between two and nine times. The CDR3 sequence is CASSQRGVKNIQYF. CDR3 bases: TGTGCCAGCAGCCAGCGGGGGGTCAAAAACATTCAGTACTTC. The chain carries TRBV13 and TRBJ2-4, with 9 positions matching TRBD2. CDR1 and CDR2 from the germline V gene are PRHDT and FYEKMQ (reference sequence). This CDR3 has 14 residues. The V segment lost 5 bases and the J segment 3 bases; nucleotides outside the gene matches: 2.

This clonotype was recorded many times. The chain uses TRBV20-1 and TRBJ1-6; D might be TRBD1 (6 bases). The V and J ends lost 6 bases and 0 bases respectively, with 12 bases between them. CDR3 length: 15 residues. Per the germline V gene, CDR1 is DFQATT and CDR2 is SNEGSKA (reference sequence). The CDR3 is CSALDRSSYNSPLHF. Written as DNA, the CDR3 is TGCAGTGCGCTAGACAGGAGCTCCTATAATTCACCCCTCCACTTT.

The gene calls are TRBV14 and TRBJ2-1; tentatively, D is TRBD2 (6 bases). Germline assignment: CDR1 SGHDN and CDR2 FVKESK. The ends were cut back, 3 bases at V and 10 bases at J, with 13 bases in the middle. The CDR3 totals 13 residues. This CDR3 reads CASSQAGFREQFF. Here the CDR3 DNA reads TGTGCCAGCAGCCAGGCGGGGTTCAGGGAGCAGTTCTTC.

J is TRBJ2-7 and V is TRBV7-4; the D is unclear. Germline values: CDR1 SGHVT, CDR2 SQSDAQ. The CDR3 runs 13 residues. Deletions cut 5 bases from V and 3 bases from J, with 11 bases between. Here the CDR3 reads CASSARSVYEQYV. The CDR3 nucleotides are TGTGCCAGCAGCGCCAGGAGTGTCTACGAGCAGTACGTC.

J is TRBJ2-5 and V is TRBV18; possible D gene TRBD2, 6 bases. CDR1 and CDR2 from the germline V gene are KGHSH and LQKENI. The CDR3 consists of 16 residues. Deletions cut 1 base from V and 1 base from J, with 13 bases between. The CDR3 region is CASSPRLSGRQETQYF. The CDR3 DNA follows: TGTGCCAGCTCACCACGGCTTAGCGGACGCCAAGAGACCCAGTACTTC.

V and J are TRBV4-2 and TRBJ1-3; D call uncertain. The germline CDR1 and CDR2 sequences are LGHNA and YNFKEQ. Trimming stripped 0 bases from V and 2 bases from J, with 11 bases between. The CDR3 extends over 16 amino acids. CDR3 protein: CASSQDGGRAGNTIYF. In nucleotides, the CDR3 is TGTGCCAGCAGCCAAGATGGAGGGAGGGCTGGAAACACCATATATTTT.

This clonotype appeared many times. The CDR3 spells CASSVAGELFF. CDR3 coding DNA: TGTGCCAGCAGCGTAGCCGGGGAGCTGTTTTTT. The chain couples TRBV9 to TRBJ2-2, with no clear D. The germline gives CDR1 SGDLS, CDR2 YYNGEE. The CDR3 sequence is 11 residues long. V was shortened by 0 bases and J by 6 bases, with 0 bases between the two germline ends.

This clonotype showed up just a few times. The chain has TRBV5-6 and TRBJ2-4, with D tentatively TRBD2 (5 bases). Trimming shortened V by 2 bases and J by 2 bases, and 14 bases separated the two germline ends. CDR3 size: 16 residues. Germline assignment: CDR1 SGHDT and CDR2 YYEEEE. CDR3 sequence reads: CASSLLDRGPKNIQYF. The DNA of the CDR3 is TGTGCCAGCAGCTTACTAGACCGAGGGCCCAAAAACATTCAGTACTTC.

This chain links TRBV6-6 with TRBJ1-1; D is undetermined. This CDR3 has 13 residues. The V end lost 2 bases, the J end lost 7 bases, and 11 bases lay between the germline ends. CDR1 is MNHNY, CDR2 SVGAGI, per germline (reference sequence). CDR3 DNA: TGTGCCAGCAGTTACCCGGGCTCGCTTGAAGCTTTCTTT. This translates into CASSYPGSLEAFF.

The chain couples TRBV7-8 to TRBJ2-5; D may correspond to TRBD1 or TRBD2 (5 bases each). Germline V gives CDR1 SGHVS, CDR2 FQNEAQ. V was trimmed by 8 bases and J by 5 bases, leaving 18 bases between them. The CDR3 sequence is 14 residues long. CDR3 DNA sequence: TGTGCCAGCCAAGGCCCGGGACCAGGGGAGACCCAGTACTTC. This encodes CASQGPGPGETQYF.

This clonotype showed up many times. The V and J genes are TRBV6-4 and TRBJ2-3; no firm D call. The CDR3 loop spans 15 amino acids. Germline values: CDR1 MRHNA, CDR2 SNTAGT. Trimming left V 2 bases short and J 3 bases short, with 12 bases between. The DNA for the CDR3 is TGTGCCAGCAGTGACGGCGAGACCGGGACAGATACGCAGTATTTT. Amino acids: CASSDGETGTDTQYF.

The chain combines TRBV5-1 with TRBJ2-3; maybe TRBD1 (6 bases). V was cut by 4 bases and J by 0 bases, with 15 bases left in between. The CDR3 is 16 amino acids. Germline V gene sequence: CDR1 SGHRS, CDR2 YFSETQ. The CDR3, as DNA: TGCGCCAGCAGCATTCCGGACAGTGCTAGCACAGATACGCAGTATTTT. This codes for CASSIPDSASTDTQYF.

This clonotype was picked up a small number of times. This sequence joins TRBV10-3 and TRBJ2-2, with D perhaps matching TRBD1 (6 bases). V dropped 7 bases and J dropped 3 bases, with 18 bases sitting between them. CDR1 and CDR2 (germline): ENHRY, SYGVKD. This CDR3 spans 16 amino acids. The CDR3 loop is CAITRGFRGDTGELFF. Here the CDR3 DNA reads TGTGCCATCACTAGGGGCTTCAGGGGCGACACCGGGGAGCTGTTTTTT.

This clonotype occurred a few times. V is TRBV7-8 and J is TRBJ2-3; D unclear. V was shortened by 2 bases and J by 8 bases, with 8 bases between the two germline ends. Looked up from germline, CDR1 is SGHVS and CDR2 is FQNEAQ. The CDR3 has 12 amino acids. CDR3 loop: CASSLTMGTQYF. The CDR3, as DNA: TGTGCCAGCAGCTTAACTATGGGTACGCAGTATTTT.

The chain couples TRBV12-3 or TRBV12-4 to TRBJ2-5, with D perhaps assigned TRBD1 or TRBD2 (6 bases each). This CDR3 is built from 19 residues. V lost 1 base to trimming and J lost 3 bases, with 24 bases between them. CDR3 in DNA: TGTGCCAGCAGTTTAGTCGGGTTGATCGGGGGCGCCAAGGAAGAGACCCAGTACTTC. Its translation: CASSLVGLIGGAKEETQYF.

The sample holds a few counts of this clonotype. The chain joins TRBV20-1 to TRBJ1-5; 9 bases fit TRBD1. The J segment lost 6 bases and the V segment lost 6 bases, leaving 18 bases of the junction unmatched. The CDR3 contains 17 residues. Germline V gives CDR1 DFQATT, CDR2 SNEGSKA (reference sequence). The CDR3 DNA sequence: TGCAGTGCCGCACAGGGGGCAAAGGGAGTTGGGAGTCAGCCCCAGCATTTT. This codes for CSAAQGAKGVGSQPQHF.

The sample holds many counts of this clonotype. The genes are TRBV27 and TRBJ1-5, with D perhaps matching TRBD1 (5 bases). The CDR3 totals 13 residues. Per the germline V gene, CDR1 is MNHEY and CDR2 is SMNVEV (reference sequence). Trimming took off 6 bases at V and 3 bases at J, with 9 bases between the two ends. CDR3 protein: CASSLGLNQPQHF. CDR3 sequence (DNA): TGTGCCAGCAGCCTGGGACTCAATCAGCCCCAGCATTTT.

This clonotype was detected ten times or more. V gene TRBV18 combines with J gene TRBJ1-1; D may be TRBD1 (5 bases). V lost 6 bases and J lost 2, with 10 bases in between. Germline V lookup: CDR1 KGHSH, CDR2 LQKENI. The CDR3 is made up of 13 amino acids. CDR3 loop: CASSPGTNTEAFF. The CDR3 DNA reads as TGTGCCAGCTCTCCGGGGACCAACACTGAAGCTTTCTTT.

CDR3 amino acids: CASSQDKVYAGELFF. As DNA, the CDR3 is TGCGCCAGCAGCCAAGATAAAGTTTATGCCGGGGAGCTGTTTTTT. This chain joins TRBV4-3 and TRBJ2-2; D ambiguous. This CDR3 has 15 residues. Germline V gives CDR1 LGHNA, CDR2 YSLEER. The germline V and J ends were trimmed by 0 bases and 6 bases, with 11 bases remaining between them.

V usage is TRBV11-2 and J usage is TRBJ1-4; the match to TRBD1 covers 7 bases. Germline V CDR1 and CDR2: SGHAT, FQNNGV. V was pared by 1 base and J by 8 bases, with 10 bases of the junction left unmatched. This CDR3 spans 16 amino acids. CDR3 loop: CASSLVKGASVEKLFF. For the CDR3, the DNA is TGTGCCAGCAGCTTAGTGAAGGGGGCCTCCGTCGAAAAACTGTTTTTT.